A single sample gave rise to the 14 T cell receptor beta chains below, sequenced in a study of OX40 agonist ivuxolimab in advanced cancers. Assay used: immunoSEQ multiplex PCR; TCRdb lists only in-frame clones, some missing. There are about 67,000 clones in the sample; about 87% occur only once, and about 4.1% lies in the top ten. The material was CD4+ or CD8+ T cells sorted from blood, obtained in a trial of the OX40 agonist ivuxolimab. The receptor source for this set is an adult with an advanced solid tumor such as melanoma, head and neck, liver or kidney cancer.

The gene calls are TRBV28 and TRBJ1-1; D may be TRBD1 (6 bases). The V gene's germline CDR1 is MDHEN and CDR2 SYDVKM. The length of the CDR3 is 13 residues. Trimming stripped 3 bases from V and 6 bases from J, with 11 bases between. CDR3 region: CASSLYREAEAFF. The CDR3 DNA follows: TGTGCCAGCAGTTTGTACAGGGAAGCTGAAGCTTTCTTT.

The CDR3 spells CATIVSGSNADTQYF. CDR3 sequence (DNA): TGTGCCACCATAGTTAGCGGGAGTAACGCAGATACGCAGTATTTT. This rearrangement joins TRBV28 to TRBJ2-3; 9 nucleotides agree with TRBD2. CDR1 is MDHEN, CDR2 SYDVKM, per germline. V lost 10 bases and J lost 4; bases outside the gene matches: 12. This CDR3 region has 15 residues.

The rearrangement joins TRBV7-2 to TRBJ1-5; 7 positions match TRBD1. CDR3 length equals 16 residues. V shed 2 bases and J 0 bases; nucleotides not matched to a gene: 4. Germline CDR1 SGHTA, CDR2 FQGNSA. CDR3 DNA: TGTGCCAGCAGCTTAAGGGGGCCTTATAGCAATCAGCCCCAGCATTTT. Protein product: CASSLRGPYSNQPQHF.

V and J are TRBV7-2 and TRBJ2-3; no definite D call. Germline CDR1 reads SGHTA; CDR2 reads FQGNSA. The CDR3 consists of 15 residues. V shed 5 bases and J shed 3 bases, with 15 bases lying between them. The CDR3 sequence: CASSLMSGPTDTQYF. The CDR3 DNA reads as TGTGCCAGCAGCCTAATGTCTGGACCTACAGATACGCAGTATTTT.

This clone came up a few times. The V gene is TRBV25-1, the J gene TRBJ1-1; D gene unclear. This CDR3 comprises 13 residues. V lost 6 bases and J lost 0, with 8 bases in between. Germline-derived CDR1 and CDR2 are MGHDK and SYGVNS. This CDR3 reads CASRGRLNTEAFF. CDR3 in DNA: TGTGCCAGCAGGGGAAGACTGAACACTGAAGCTTTCTTT.

This rearrangement joins TRBV4-1 to TRBJ2-7; 10 nucleotides line up with TRBD2. The germline gives CDR1 MGHRA, CDR2 YSYEKL. The CDR3 is made up of 20 amino acids. The V gene end was trimmed by 0 bases and the J gene end by 0 bases; junction bases not matched to a gene: 14. CDR3 protein: CASSQEPGLAYRSRSYEQYF. The CDR3 bases are TGCGCCAGCAGCCAAGAACCGGGACTAGCGTACCGAAGTCGCTCCTACGAGCAGTACTTC.

The sample holds one count of this clone. The genes are TRBV20-1 and TRBJ2-3; D is ambiguous. Germline V gene lookup returns CDR1 DFQATT and CDR2 SNEGSKA (reference sequence). The CDR3 is 11 residues long. The germline V and J ends were trimmed by 6 bases and 2 bases, with 6 bases remaining between them. CDR3 bases: TGCAGTGCCGACCTCACAGATACGCAGTATTTT. Its protein product is CSADLTDTQYF.

The V and J genes are TRBV29-1 and TRBJ2-2, with 7 bases fitting TRBD1. Germline trimming cut 4 bases from V and 2 bases from J; bases unmatched to any gene: 4. The germline V gene has CDR1 SQVTM and CDR2 ANQGSEA. The CDR3 is made up of 14 amino acids. The CDR3 DNA is TGCAGCGTTGGTTGGGACAGTAACACCGGGGAGCTGTTTTTT. This translates into CSVGWDSNTGELFF.

The V gene is TRBV7-2, the J gene TRBJ2-2; no clear D. The CDR3 is made up of 11 amino acids. In germline, CDR1 is SGHTA, CDR2 FQGNSA. Trimming left V 2 bases short and J 7 bases short, with 2 bases between. This CDR3 is CASSLYGELFF. CDR3 DNA sequence: TGTGCCAGCAGCTTATACGGGGAGCTGTTTTTT.

The chain uses TRBV5-4 and TRBJ2-2, with D possibly TRBD1 on 5 matching bases. The CDR3 has 14 residues. Trimming pared 5 bases from V and 4 bases from J, leaving 12 bases between. Per the germline V gene, CDR1 is SGHNT and CDR2 is YYREEE (reference sequence). CDR3: CASRSDSFTGELFF. CDR3 bases: TGTGCCAGCAGGTCAGACAGTTTCACCGGGGAGCTGTTTTTT.

J is TRBJ2-3 and V is TRBV5-4; D unclear. The germline gives CDR1 SGHNT, CDR2 YYREEE (reference sequence). This CDR3 region has 13 residues. The V end was cut by 1 base, the J end by 2 bases, with 5 bases between. CDR3 coding DNA: TGTGCCAGCAGCTTGCGGGTCACAGATACGCAGTATTTT. Protein product: CASSLRVTDTQYF. The variable domain in full, completed from reference TRBV5-4 and TRBJ2-3, reads ETGVTQSPTHLIKTRGQQVTLRCSSQSGHNTVSWYQQALGQGPQFIFQYYREEENGRGNFPPRFSGLQFPNYSSELNVNALELDDSALYLCASSLRVTDTQYFGPGTRLTVL.

About this clone itself: Compared with germline, one end of the junction differs, possibly owing to a read error. V and J are TRBV29-1 and TRBJ1-4; 7 bases map to TRBD1. Per germline, CDR1 SQVTM and CDR2 ANQGSEA. The CDR3 length is 14 residues. CDR3: CSVEDSRGLGQRVF. DNA of the CDR3: TGCAGCGTTGAAGATTCGAGGGGTTTGGGACAGAGAGTTTTT.

The V and J genes are TRBV9 and TRBJ2-2; 8 bases map to TRBD2. Germline V CDR1 and CDR2: SGDLS, YYNGEE. Trimming cost V 0 bases and J 0 bases; bases outside gene matches: 7. The CDR3 is made up of 18 amino acids. The CDR3: CASSVGGSGSTNTGELFF. The CDR3 coding sequence is TGTGCCAGCAGCGTAGGAGGGAGCGGGAGTACGAACACCGGGGAGCTGTTTTTT. Complete variable domain (other parts from reference TRBV9 and TRBJ2-2): DSGVTQTPKHLITATGQRVTLRCSPRSGDLSVYWYQQSLDQGLQFLIQYYNGEERAKGNILERFSAQQFPDLHSELNLSSLELGDSALYFCASSVGGSGSTNTGELFFGEGSRLTVL.

CDR3 bases: TGCAGTGCTATGCGAGAGACCCAGTACTTC. Encoded protein: CSAMRETQYF. J is TRBJ2-5 and V is TRBV20-1; D remains unclear. V shed 4 bases and J shed 4 bases, with 4 bases lying between them. The CDR3 runs to 10 residues. Germline values: CDR1 DFQATT, CDR2 SNEGSKA (reference sequence).